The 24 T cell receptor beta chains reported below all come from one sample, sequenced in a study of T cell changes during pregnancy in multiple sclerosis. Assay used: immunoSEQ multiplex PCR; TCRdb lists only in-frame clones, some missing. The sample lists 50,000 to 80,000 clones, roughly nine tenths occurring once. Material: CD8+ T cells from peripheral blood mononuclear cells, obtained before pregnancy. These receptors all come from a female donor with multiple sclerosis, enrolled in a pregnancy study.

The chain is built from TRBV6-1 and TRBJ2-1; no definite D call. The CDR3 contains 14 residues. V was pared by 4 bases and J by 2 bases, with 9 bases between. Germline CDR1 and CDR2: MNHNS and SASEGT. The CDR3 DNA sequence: TGTGCCAGCAGTGTGAGCCGGGCCTACAATGAGCAGTTCTTC. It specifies CASSVSRAYNEQFF.

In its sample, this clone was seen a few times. For the CDR3, the DNA is TGTGCCAGCAGCGGGGAACAGGGACATTCACCCCTCCACTTT. As protein: CASSGEQGHSPLHF. This chain joins TRBV21-1 and TRBJ1-6; the D call of TRBD1 is as the table states it, not checked on the DNA. TRBV21-1 is assigned pseudogene status. The CDR3 contains 14 residues.

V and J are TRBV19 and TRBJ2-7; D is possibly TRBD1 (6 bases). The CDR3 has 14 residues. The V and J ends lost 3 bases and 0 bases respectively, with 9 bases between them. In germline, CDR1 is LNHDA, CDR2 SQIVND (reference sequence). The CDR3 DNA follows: TGTGCCAGTAGTATGGGACATCCCTCCTACGAGCAGTACTTC. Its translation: CASSMGHPSYEQYF.

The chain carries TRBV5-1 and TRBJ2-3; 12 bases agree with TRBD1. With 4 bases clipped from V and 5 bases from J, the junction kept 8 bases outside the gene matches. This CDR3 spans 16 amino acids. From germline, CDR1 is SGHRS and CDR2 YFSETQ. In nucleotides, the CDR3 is TGCGCCAGCAGCCTCCAGGGACAGGGGGCAATAGATACGCAGTATTTT. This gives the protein CASSLQGQGAIDTQYF.

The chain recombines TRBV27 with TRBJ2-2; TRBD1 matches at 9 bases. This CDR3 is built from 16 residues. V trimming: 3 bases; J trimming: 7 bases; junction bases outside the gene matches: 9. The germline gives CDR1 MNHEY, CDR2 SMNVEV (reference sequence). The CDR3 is CASSLTSQGAVGELFF. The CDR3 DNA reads TGTGCCAGCAGTTTGACATCACAGGGGGCTGTCGGGGAGCTGTTTTTT.

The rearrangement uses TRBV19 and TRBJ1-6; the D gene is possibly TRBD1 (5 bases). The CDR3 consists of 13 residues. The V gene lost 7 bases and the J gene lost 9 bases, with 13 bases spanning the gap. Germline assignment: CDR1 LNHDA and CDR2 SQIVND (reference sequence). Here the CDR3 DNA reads TGTGCCAGTACCCCCCAAAGGGGTTCACCCCTCCACTTT. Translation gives CASTPQRGSPLHF.

CDR3 nucleotide sequence: TGTGCCAGTAACGAACAGGTTAGCAATCAGCCCCAGCATTTT. It yields the protein CASNEQVSNQPQHF. The chain couples TRBV19 to TRBJ1-5; tentative D call: TRBD1 (5 bases). The CDR3 loop spans 14 amino acids. Germline V gene lookup returns CDR1 LNHDA and CDR2 SQIVND (reference sequence). The germline V and J ends were trimmed by 7 bases and 0 bases, with 10 bases remaining between them.

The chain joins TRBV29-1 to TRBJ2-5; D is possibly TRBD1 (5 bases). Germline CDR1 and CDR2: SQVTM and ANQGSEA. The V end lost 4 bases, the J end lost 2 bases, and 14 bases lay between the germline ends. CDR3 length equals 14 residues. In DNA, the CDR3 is TGCAGCGTTGTCGGTGGGGCAGGGCAAGAGACCCAGTACTTC. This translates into CSVVGGAGQETQYF.

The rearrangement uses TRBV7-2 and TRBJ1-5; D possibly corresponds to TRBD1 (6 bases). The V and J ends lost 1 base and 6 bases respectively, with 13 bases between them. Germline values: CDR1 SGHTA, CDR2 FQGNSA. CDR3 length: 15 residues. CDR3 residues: CASSLVPAGVQPQHF. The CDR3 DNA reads TGTGCCAGCAGCTTAGTTCCCGCAGGGGTTCAGCCCCAGCATTTT. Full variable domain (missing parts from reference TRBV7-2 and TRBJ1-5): GAGVSQSPSNKVTEKGKDVELRCDPISGHTALYWYRQSLGQGLEFLIYFQGNSAPDKSGLPSDRFSAERTGGSVSTLTIQRTQQEDSAVYLCASSLVPAGVQPQHFGDGTRLSIL.

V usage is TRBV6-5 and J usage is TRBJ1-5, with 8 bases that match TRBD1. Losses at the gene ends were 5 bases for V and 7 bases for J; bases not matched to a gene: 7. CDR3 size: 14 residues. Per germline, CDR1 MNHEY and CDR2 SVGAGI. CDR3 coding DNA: TGTGCCAGCAGTCGCGGACAGGGAGGACAGCCCCAGCATTTT. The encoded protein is CASSRGQGGQPQHF.

CDR3 region: CASSYYRTDEQYF. As DNA, the CDR3 is TGTGCCAGCAGTTACTACAGAACAGACGAGCAGTACTTC. The gene calls are TRBV6-6 and TRBJ2-7; unclear D gene. The V end lost 1 base, the J end lost 5 bases, and 9 bases lay between the germline ends. The CDR3 has 13 residues. Germline V gene data show CDR1 as MNHNY and CDR2 as SVGAGI (reference sequence).

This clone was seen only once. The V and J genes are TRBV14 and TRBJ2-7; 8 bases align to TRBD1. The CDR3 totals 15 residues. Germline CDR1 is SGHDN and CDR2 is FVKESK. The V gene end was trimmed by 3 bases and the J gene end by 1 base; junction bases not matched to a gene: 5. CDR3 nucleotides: TGTGCCAGCAGCCACGTCAGGGGGCTTTCCTACGAGCAGTACTTC. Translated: CASSHVRGLSYEQYF.

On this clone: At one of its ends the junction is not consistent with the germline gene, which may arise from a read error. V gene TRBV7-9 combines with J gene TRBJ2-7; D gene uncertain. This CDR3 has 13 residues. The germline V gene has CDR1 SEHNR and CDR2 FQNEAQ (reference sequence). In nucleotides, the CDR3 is TGCGCCCTTTTGAGCCTGCGTAACTACGAGCAGTACTTC. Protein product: CALLSLRNYEQYF.

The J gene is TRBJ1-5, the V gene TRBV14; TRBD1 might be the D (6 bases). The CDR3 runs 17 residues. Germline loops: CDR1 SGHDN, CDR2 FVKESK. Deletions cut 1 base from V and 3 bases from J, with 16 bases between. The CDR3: CASSQGQQGVNNQPQHF. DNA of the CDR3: TGTGCCAGCAGCCAAGGCCAACAGGGTGTAAACAATCAGCCCCAGCATTTT.

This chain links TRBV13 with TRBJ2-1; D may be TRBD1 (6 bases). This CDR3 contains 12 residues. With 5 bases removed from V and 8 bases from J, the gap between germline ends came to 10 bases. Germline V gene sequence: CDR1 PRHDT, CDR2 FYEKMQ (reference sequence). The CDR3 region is CASSPKGDEQFF. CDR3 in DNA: TGTGCCAGCAGCCCCAAGGGGGATGAGCAGTTCTTC.

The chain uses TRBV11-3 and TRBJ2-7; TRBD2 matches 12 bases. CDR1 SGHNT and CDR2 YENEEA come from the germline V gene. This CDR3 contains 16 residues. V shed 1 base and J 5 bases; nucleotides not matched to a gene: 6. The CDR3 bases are TGTGCCAGCAGCTTAGGAGGACTAGCGGGGATCGACGAGCAGTACTTC. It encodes CASSLGGLAGIDEQYF.

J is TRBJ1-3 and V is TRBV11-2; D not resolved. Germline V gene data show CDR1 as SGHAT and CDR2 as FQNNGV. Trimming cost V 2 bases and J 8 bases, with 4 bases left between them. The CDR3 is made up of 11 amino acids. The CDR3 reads CASSLLDTIYF. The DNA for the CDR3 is TGTGCCAGCAGCTTACTAGACACCATATATTTT.

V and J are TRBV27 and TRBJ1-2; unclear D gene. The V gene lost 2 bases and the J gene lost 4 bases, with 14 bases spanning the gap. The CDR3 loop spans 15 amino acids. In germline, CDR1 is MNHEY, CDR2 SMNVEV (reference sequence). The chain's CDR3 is CASSLGPGSSYGYTF. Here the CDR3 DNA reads TGTGCCAGCAGTTTAGGGCCTGGGTCATCCTATGGCTACACCTTC.

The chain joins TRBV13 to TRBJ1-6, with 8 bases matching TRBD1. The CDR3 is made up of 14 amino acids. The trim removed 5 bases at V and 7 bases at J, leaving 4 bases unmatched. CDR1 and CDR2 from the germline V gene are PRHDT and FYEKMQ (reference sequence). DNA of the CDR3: TGTGCCAGCAGCGTGGACAGGGTAAATTCACCCCTCCACTTT. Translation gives CASSVDRVNSPLHF.

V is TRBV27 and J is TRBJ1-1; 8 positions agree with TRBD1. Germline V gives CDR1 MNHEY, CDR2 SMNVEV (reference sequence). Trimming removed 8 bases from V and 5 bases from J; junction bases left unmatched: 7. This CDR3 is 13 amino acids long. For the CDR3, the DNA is TGTGCCAGCGGGAGGACAGGGTATACTGAAGCTTTCTTT. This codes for CASGRTGYTEAFF.

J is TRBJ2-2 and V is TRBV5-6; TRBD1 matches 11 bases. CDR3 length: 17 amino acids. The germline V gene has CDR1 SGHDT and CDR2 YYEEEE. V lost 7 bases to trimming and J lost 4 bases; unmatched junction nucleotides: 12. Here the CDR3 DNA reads TGTGCCAGCTGCTCCGGACAGGGGGCGATTTGCACCGGGGAGCTGTTTTTT. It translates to CASCSGQGAICTGELFF.

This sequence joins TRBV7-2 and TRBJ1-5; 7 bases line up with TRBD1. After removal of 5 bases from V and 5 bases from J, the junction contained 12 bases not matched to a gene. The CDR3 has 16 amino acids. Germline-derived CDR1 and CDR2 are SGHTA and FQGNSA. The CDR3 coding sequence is TGTGCCAGCAGCACCGCCAGACAGGGATGGGATCAGCCCCAGCATTTT. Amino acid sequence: CASSTARQGWDQPQHF.

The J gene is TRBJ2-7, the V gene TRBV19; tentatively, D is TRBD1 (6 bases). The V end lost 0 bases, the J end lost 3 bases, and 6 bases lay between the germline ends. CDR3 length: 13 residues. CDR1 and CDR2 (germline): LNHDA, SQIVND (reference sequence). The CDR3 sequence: CASSIDRGYEQYF. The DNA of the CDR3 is TGTGCCAGTAGTATAGACAGGGGCTACGAGCAGTACTTC. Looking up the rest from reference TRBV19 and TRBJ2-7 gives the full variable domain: DGGITQSPKYLFRKEGQNVTLSCEQNLNHDAMYWYRQDPGQGLRLIYYSQIVNDFQKGDIAEGYSVSREKKESFPLTVTSAQKNPTAFYLCASSIDRGYEQYFGPGTRLTVT.

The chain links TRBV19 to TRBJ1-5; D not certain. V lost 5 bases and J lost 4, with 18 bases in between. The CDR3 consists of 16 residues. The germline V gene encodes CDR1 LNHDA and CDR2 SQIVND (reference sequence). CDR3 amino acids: CASSPPPPNLNQPQHF. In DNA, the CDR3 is TGTGCCAGTAGTCCCCCCCCACCTAATCTTAATCAGCCCCAGCATTTT.